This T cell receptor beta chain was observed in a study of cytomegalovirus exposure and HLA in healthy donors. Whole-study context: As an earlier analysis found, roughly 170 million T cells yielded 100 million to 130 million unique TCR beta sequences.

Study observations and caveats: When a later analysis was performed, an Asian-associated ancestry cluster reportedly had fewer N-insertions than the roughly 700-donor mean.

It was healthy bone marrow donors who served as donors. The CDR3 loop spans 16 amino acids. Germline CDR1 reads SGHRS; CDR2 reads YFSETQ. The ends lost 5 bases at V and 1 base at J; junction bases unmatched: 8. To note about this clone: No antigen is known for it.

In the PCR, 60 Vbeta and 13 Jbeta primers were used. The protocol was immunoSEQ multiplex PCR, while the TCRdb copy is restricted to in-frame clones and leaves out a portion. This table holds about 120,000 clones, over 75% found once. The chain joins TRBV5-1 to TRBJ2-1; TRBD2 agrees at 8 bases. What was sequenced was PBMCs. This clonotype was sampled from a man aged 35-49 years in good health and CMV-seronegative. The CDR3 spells CASRDASGSSYNEQFF. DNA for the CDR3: TGCGCCAGCAGGGACGCCAGCGGGAGTTCCTACAATGAGCAGTTCTTC. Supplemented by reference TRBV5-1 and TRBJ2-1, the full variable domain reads KAGVTQTPRYLIKTRGQQVTLSCSPISGHRSVSWYQQTPGQGLQFLFEYFSETQRNKGNFPGRFSGRQFSNSRSEMNVSTLELGDSALYLCASRDASGSSYNEQFFGPGTRLTVL.